The present T cell receptor beta chain was sequenced within a study of T cells in Graves' hyperthyroidism and ophthalmopathy. Calling Graves' hyperthyroidism stable meant ophthalmopathy did not progress within 18 months. Diagnosis relied on clinical symptoms, serum thyroxine and TRAb, thyroid ultrasound and orbital computed tomography. It was RNA transcripts that yielded the amplified TCR beta CDR3 regions. In the first-round RT-PCR of the TCR CDR3, the HTBI primer set was used. TCRdb analysed the multiplex PCR reads with MiXCR anew, one entry per CDR3 protein. Of some 200,000 distinct CDR3 sequences listed, roughly a sixth are singletons. Germline loops: CDR1 DFQATT, CDR2 SNEGSKA (reference sequence). Trimming left V 5 bases short and J 5 bases short, with 18 bases between. This CDR3 spans 14 amino acids.

The receptor was isolated from a woman aged 45-59 years with Graves' hyperthyroidism. Sequencing used blood. The V and J genes are TRBV20-1 and TRBJ2-5, with D unclear. CDR3 nucleotides: TGCAGTGCTCCCGTGGGCATAGCTGGGGAGACCCAGTACTTC. Its protein product is CSAPVGIAGETQYF.